Below are 18 T cell receptor beta chains sequenced from a single sample in a study of OX40 agonist ivuxolimab in advanced cancers. Libraries were prepared by immunoSEQ multiplex PCR; TCRdb keeps only in-frame clonotypes and omits some of them. Here the sample spans nearly 45,000 clones, approximately 88% being singletons. Sequencing used CD4+ or CD8+ T cells sorted from blood, obtained in a trial of the OX40 agonist ivuxolimab. The receptors derive from an adult with an advanced solid tumor such as melanoma, head and neck, liver or kidney cancer.

This rearrangement joins TRBV27 to TRBJ2-7; D remains unclear. Looked up from germline, CDR1 is MNHEY and CDR2 is SMNVEV (reference sequence). Trimming stripped 5 bases from V and 2 bases from J, with 10 bases between. The CDR3 has 13 amino acids. CDR3 nucleotide sequence: TGTGCCAGCAGTCCGGCCGGTACCTACGAGCAGTACTTC. Translated, it gives CASSPAGTYEQYF.

The rearrangement joins TRBV10-2 to TRBJ2-1; TRBD2 aligns across 12 bases. Germline V gene data show CDR1 as WSHSY and CDR2 as SAAADI. V lost 8 bases, J lost 10 bases, and 12 bases stayed unmatched. This CDR3 has 15 amino acids. The CDR3 protein is CASHPSGGAFYEQFF. For the CDR3, the DNA is TGCGCCAGCCATCCTAGCGGGGGGGCCTTTTACGAGCAGTTCTTC.

This clone occurred a few times. This chain connects TRBV2 to TRBJ1-1; D is unresolved. Germline CDR1 SNHLY, CDR2 FYNNEI. V was clipped by 7 bases and J by 9 bases, with 9 bases between them. The CDR3 runs to 10 residues. In DNA form, the CDR3 reads TGTGCCAGCATTGTGGTAAAAGCTTTCTTT. This translates into CASIVVKAFF.

This rearrangement joins TRBV11-1 to TRBJ1-2; D is uncertain. This CDR3 spans 12 amino acids. The ends were cut back, 5 bases at V and 8 bases at J, with 12 bases in the middle. Germline loops: CDR1 SGHAT, CDR2 FQDESV (reference sequence). The CDR3, as DNA: TGTGCCAGCAGCCCGAGTGGTGGCGGCTACACCTTC. Amino acid sequence: CASSPSGGGYTF.

The V gene is TRBV13, the J gene TRBJ1-1, with D hard to call. V was shortened by 6 bases and J by 1 base, with 15 bases between the two germline ends. The CDR3 has 15 residues. Germline assignment: CDR1 PRHDT and CDR2 FYEKMQ (reference sequence). The CDR3 spells CASSYLVGRNTEAFF. The DNA for the CDR3 is TGTGCCAGCAGTTACTTAGTGGGGAGGAACACTGAAGCTTTCTTT.

This clone has a handful of counts. The chain couples TRBV9 to TRBJ2-7; D is perhaps TRBD2 (7 bases). Germline V gene lookup returns CDR1 SGDLS and CDR2 YYNGEE. CDR3 length equals 13 residues. Trimming stripped 6 bases from V and 3 bases from J, with 13 bases between. CDR3 sequence reads: CASTPGEGYEQYF. The CDR3, as DNA: TGTGCCAGCACCCCAGGGGAGGGCTACGAGCAGTACTTC.

V and J are TRBV4-1 and TRBJ2-1, with 9 bases identical to TRBD1. J gave up 4 bases and V 1 base, and 2 bases lay outside the gene matches. The CDR3 is made up of 15 amino acids. The germline V gene has CDR1 MGHRA and CDR2 YSYEKL. As DNA, the CDR3 is TGCGCCAGCAGCCAAGCCGGGACAGGGTACAATGAGCAGTTCTTC. It specifies CASSQAGTGYNEQFF.

J is TRBJ2-3 and V is TRBV27; the match to TRBD2 covers 9 bases. Germline V gene sequence: CDR1 MNHEY, CDR2 SMNVEV (reference sequence). The CDR3 consists of 16 residues. V shed 3 bases, J shed 0 bases, and the junction held 4 bases outside the gene matches. Written as DNA, the CDR3 is TGTGCCAGCAGTTTGGGCCTAGCGGGGAGCACAGATACGCAGTATTTT. Protein: CASSLGLAGSTDTQYF.

The rearrangement joins TRBV4-2 to TRBJ2-2, with TRBD2 matching over 8 bases. The CDR3 runs to 17 residues. CDR1 is LGHNA, CDR2 YNFKEQ, per germline. Trimming at V came to 4 bases and at J to 5 bases, leaving 12 bases not matched to a gene. CDR3 amino acids: CASSLTRAGVRTGELFF. For the CDR3, the DNA is TGTGCCAGCAGCCTCACCAGAGCGGGAGTCCGGACCGGGGAGCTGTTTTTT.

The CDR3 loop is CASSQRLAGAYEQYF. As DNA, the CDR3 is TGCGCCAGCAGCCAGAGACTAGCGGGAGCCTACGAGCAGTACTTC. The V gene is TRBV4-1, the J gene TRBJ2-7; 12 nucleotides line up with TRBD2. The CDR3 consists of 15 residues. CDR1 and CDR2 (germline): MGHRA, YSYEKL. V shed 3 bases and J 2 bases; nucleotides not matched to a gene: 2.

The chain uses TRBV6-5 and TRBJ2-7, with D perhaps matching TRBD2 (6 bases). V was clipped by 8 bases and J by 3 bases, with 17 bases between them. The CDR3 spans 14 residues. Germline V gene data show CDR1 as MNHEY and CDR2 as SVGAGI. Here the CDR3 DNA reads TGTGCCAGCCTTCCCGGGGGACTGAGCTACGAGCAGTACTTC. Protein sequence: CASLPGGLSYEQYF.

The chain carries TRBV5-1 and TRBJ2-1, with 9 nucleotides matching TRBD1. With V trimmed by 4 bases and J by 8 bases, 19 bases remained unmatched. This CDR3 contains 18 residues. The germline V gene has CDR1 SGHRS and CDR2 YFSETQ. The CDR3, as DNA: TGCGCCAGCAGCCCCCGGGACAGGGTAAGGGTGGTACAAGATGAGCAGTTCTTC. Translation: CASSPRDRVRVVQDEQFF.

The rearrangement links TRBV29-1 to TRBJ1-2; 7 bases are shared with TRBD1. The CDR3 has 11 residues. Trimming at V came to 7 bases and at J to 4 bases, leaving 3 bases not matched to a gene. Germline CDR1 is SQVTM and CDR2 is ANQGSEA. DNA of the CDR3: TGCAGCGGCAGGGACAGCTATGGCTACACCTTC. Translated: CSGRDSYGYTF.

The chain employs TRBV6-1 and TRBJ2-2; 7 nucleotides match TRBD2. The CDR3 runs 16 residues. The trim removed 4 bases at V and 4 bases at J, leaving 9 bases unmatched. Germline loops: CDR1 MNHNS, CDR2 SASEGT. CDR3 nucleotides: TGTGCCAGCAGTGTAGTTTGGGAGGGTATCACCGGGGAGCTGTTTTTT. It is translated as CASSVVWEGITGELFF.

The genes are TRBV19 and TRBJ2-1, with no clear D. The germline V gene encodes CDR1 LNHDA and CDR2 SQIVND (reference sequence). V gave up 1 base and J gave up 1 base, with 8 bases separating them. The CDR3 spans 15 residues. CDR3: CASSIVLGSYNEQFF. The DNA of the CDR3 is TGTGCCAGTAGTATAGTTCTTGGGTCCTACAATGAGCAGTTCTTC.

CDR3 DNA: TGTGCCAGCAGCGCCGGGGGGGATAGCACAGATACGCAGTATTTT. This gives the protein CASSAGGDSTDTQYF. The chain uses TRBV9 and TRBJ2-3; 8 bases line up with TRBD2. There are 15 residues in the CDR3. Germline loops: CDR1 SGDLS, CDR2 YYNGEE. Trimming took 3 bases from V and 0 from J; bases not matched to a gene: 3.

This chain joins TRBV7-9 and TRBJ1-6; 8 bases fit TRBD1. CDR1 SEHNR and CDR2 FQNEAQ come from the germline V gene (reference sequence). The CDR3 is 16 residues long. J was trimmed by 0 bases and V by 5 bases; bases with no gene match: 3. The CDR3 loop reads CASSLDRGSYNSPLHF. CDR3 sequence (DNA): TGTGCCAGCAGCCTCGACAGGGGCTCCTATAATTCACCCCTCCACTTT.

The chain combines TRBV13 with TRBJ2-7; tentative D call: TRBD2 (6 bases). Germline CDR1 is PRHDT and CDR2 is FYEKMQ (reference sequence). Trimming stripped 5 bases from V and 4 bases from J, with 12 bases between. This CDR3 comprises 13 residues. CDR3: CASSIGGKYEQYF. In DNA, the CDR3 is TGTGCCAGCAGCATTGGCGGGAAGTACGAGCAGTACTTC.